This TCR beta chain was sequenced for a study of PD-1 blockade in classical Hodgkin lymphoma. Findings and limits, study-wide: Relapsed/refractory patients reportedly had lower baseline diversity than newly diagnosed patients. Newly diagnosed and completely responding patients shared comparable baseline diversity. Although disease activity or prior therapy may be involved, causes of the repertoire differences remain undefined. Initiation of nivolumab under 1 year after ASCT led to exclusion of patients.

Comment on this clone: The antigen is undetermined.

TCRdb's copy holds only in-frame clones and misses some; the assay was immunoSEQ multiplex PCR. Of some 100,000 clones listed, around 89% are singletons. CDR1 and CDR2 (germline): SGDLS, YYNGEE. V was cut by 4 bases and J by 4 bases, with 11 bases left in between. This CDR3 is 14 amino acids long. In every patient, relapse followed autologous stem cell transplantation, while exposure to brentuximab vedotin differed. This chain links TRBV9 with TRBJ1-4; a possible D gene is TRBD1 (5 bases). Material: peripheral blood mononuclear cells (PBMCs), obtained before the second cycle of nivolumab. This receptor was identified in a human donor with classical Hodgkin lymphoma. The CDR3 here is CASSKAGDNEKLFF. CDR3 nucleotides: TGTGCCAGCAGCAAGGCGGGGGATAATGAAAAACTGTTTTTT.